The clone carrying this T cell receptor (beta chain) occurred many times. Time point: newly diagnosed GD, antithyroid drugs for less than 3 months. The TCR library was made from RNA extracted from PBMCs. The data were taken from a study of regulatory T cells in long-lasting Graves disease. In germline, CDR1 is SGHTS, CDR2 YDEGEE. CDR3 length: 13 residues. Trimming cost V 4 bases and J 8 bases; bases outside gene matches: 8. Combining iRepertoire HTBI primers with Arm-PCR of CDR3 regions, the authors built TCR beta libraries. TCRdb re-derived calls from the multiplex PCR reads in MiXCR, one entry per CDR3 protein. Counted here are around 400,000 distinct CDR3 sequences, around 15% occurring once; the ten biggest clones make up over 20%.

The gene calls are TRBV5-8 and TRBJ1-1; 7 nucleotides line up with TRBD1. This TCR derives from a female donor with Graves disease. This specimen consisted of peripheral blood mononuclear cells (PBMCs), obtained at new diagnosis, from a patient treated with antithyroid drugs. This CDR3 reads CASSRAQGQEAFF. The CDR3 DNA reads TGTGCCAGCAGCCGGGCCCAGGGACAGGAAGCTTTCTTT.